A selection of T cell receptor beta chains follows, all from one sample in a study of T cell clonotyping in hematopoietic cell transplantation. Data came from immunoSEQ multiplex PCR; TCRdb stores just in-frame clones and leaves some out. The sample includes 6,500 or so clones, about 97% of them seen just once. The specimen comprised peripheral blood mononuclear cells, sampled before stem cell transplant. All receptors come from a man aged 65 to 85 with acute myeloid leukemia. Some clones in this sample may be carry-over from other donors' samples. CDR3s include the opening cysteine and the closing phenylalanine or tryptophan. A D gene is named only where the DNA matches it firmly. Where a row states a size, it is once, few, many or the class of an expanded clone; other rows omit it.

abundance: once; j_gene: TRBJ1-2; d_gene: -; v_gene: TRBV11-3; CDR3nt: TGTGCCAGCCGGGCTACAGGGAACGATGGCTACACCTTC; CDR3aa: CASRATGNDGYTF
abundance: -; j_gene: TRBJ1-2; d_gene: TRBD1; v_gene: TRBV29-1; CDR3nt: TGCAGCGTTGAGTACAGGGGGTTTGGCTACACCTTC; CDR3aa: CSVEYRGFGYTF
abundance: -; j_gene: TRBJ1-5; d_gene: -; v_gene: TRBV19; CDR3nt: TGTGCCAGTAGTATCTTGACACAGCCCCAGCATTTT; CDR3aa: CASSILTQPQHF
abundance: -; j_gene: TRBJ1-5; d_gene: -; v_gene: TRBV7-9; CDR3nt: TGTGCCAGCAGCTTAACGGATAGCAATCAGCCCCAGCATTTT; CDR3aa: CASSLTDSNQPQHF
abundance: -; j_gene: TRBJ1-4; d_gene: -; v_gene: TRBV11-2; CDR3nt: TGTGCCAGCAGCCCATCGGGGGTCTCTAATGAAAAACTGTTTTTT; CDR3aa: CASSPSGVSNEKLFF
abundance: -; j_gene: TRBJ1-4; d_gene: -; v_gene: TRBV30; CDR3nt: TGTGCCTGGAGCTTAATAACAACTAATGAAAAACTGTTTTTT; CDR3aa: CAWSLITTNEKLFF
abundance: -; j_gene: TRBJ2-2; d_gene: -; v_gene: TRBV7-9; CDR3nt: TGTGCCAGTGAAAAGGAGATGAACACCGGGGAGCTGTTTTTT; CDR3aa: CASEKEMNTGELFF
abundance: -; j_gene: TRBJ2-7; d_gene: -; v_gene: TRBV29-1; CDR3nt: TGCAGCGTCTCCCTCCGGGACACCTCCTACGAGCAGTACTTC; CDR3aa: CSVSLRDTSYEQYF
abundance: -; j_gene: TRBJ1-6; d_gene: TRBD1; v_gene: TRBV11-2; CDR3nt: TGTGCCAGCAGCCCCGGTCGGGACAGGAATAATTCACCCCTCCACTTT; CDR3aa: CASSPGRDRNNSPLHF
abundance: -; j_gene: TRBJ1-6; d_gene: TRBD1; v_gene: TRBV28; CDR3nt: TGTGCCAGCAGTTTCACGGACAGGGATAATTCACCCCTCCACTTT; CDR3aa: CASSFTDRDNSPLHF
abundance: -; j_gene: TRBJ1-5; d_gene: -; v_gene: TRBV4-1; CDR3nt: TGCGCCAGCAGCCAAGATCGGAATCAGCCCCAGCATTTT; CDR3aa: CASSQDRNQPQHF
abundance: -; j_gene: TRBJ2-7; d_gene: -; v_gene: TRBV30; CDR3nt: TGTGCCTGGAGTGTAGGGTGGAACGAGCAGTACTTC; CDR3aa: CAWSVGWNEQYF
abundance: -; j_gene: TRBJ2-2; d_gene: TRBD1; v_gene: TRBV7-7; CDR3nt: TGTGCCAGCAGCAAAACCGGGACAGAGAACACCGGGGAGCTGTTTTTT; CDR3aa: CASSKTGTENTGELFF
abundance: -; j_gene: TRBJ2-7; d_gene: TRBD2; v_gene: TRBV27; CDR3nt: TGTGCCAGCAGCCCTAGCGGGGGTATCTACGAGCAGTACTTC; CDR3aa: CASSPSGGIYEQYF
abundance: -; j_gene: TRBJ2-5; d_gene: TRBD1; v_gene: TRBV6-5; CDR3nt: TGTGCCAGCAGTTACGGGACAGGGGGCAGCGAGACCCAGTACTTC; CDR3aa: CASSYGTGGSETQYF
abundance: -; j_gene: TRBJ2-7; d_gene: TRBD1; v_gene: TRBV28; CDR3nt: TGTGCCAGCAGTTTAGGTGGGACAGTCTCCTACGAGCAGTACTTC; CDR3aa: CASSLGGTVSYEQYF
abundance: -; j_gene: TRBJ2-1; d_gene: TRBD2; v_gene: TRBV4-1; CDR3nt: TGCGCCAGCAGCCAATACACTAGCGGGGGGGCCGATGAGCAGTTCTTC; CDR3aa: CASSQYTSGGADEQFF
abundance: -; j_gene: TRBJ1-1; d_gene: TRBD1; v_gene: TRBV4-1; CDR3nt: TGCGCCAGCAGGGGACAGGGGATAATCACTGAAGCTTTCTTT; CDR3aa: CASRGQGIITEAFF
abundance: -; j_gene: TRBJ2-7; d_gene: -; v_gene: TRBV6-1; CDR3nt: TGTGCCAGCAGTGAAGAATGGGAGCAGTACTTC; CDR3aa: CASSEEWEQYF
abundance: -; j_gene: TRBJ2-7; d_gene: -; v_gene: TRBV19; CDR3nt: TGTGCCAGTAGTATAGAGGGACACGAGTACTTC; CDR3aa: CASSIEGHEYF
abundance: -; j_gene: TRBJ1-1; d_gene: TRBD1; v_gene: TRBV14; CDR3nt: TGTGCCAGCAGCGGGACAGGACTGAACACTGAAGCTTTCTTT; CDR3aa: CASSGTGLNTEAFF
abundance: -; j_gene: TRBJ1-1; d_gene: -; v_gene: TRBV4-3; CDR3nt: TGCGCCAGCAGCCAAGTGGGGGGCGCGGGGACCACTGAAGCTTTCTTT; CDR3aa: CASSQVGGAGTTEAFF
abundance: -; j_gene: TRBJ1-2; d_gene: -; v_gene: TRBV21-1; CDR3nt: TGTGCCAGCAGCAAAGTCGTTGATAGGGTTGCTGGTGGCTACACCTTC; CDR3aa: CASSKVVDRVAGGYTF
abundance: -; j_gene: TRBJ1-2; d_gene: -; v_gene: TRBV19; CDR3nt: TGTGCCAGTAGTACCCAGGGTTCTCTTAACTATGGCTACACCTTC; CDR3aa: CASSTQGSLNYGYTF
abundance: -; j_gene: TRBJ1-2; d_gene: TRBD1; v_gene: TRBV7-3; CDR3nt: TGTGCCAGCAGCCCAGTCGGGACAGGAAACTATGGCTACACCTTC; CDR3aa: CASSPVGTGNYGYTF
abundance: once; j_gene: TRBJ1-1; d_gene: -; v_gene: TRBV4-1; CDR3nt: TGCGCCAGCAGCTCTCTCCAGAGAACGAACACTGAAGCTTTCTTT; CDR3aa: CASSSLQRTNTEAFF
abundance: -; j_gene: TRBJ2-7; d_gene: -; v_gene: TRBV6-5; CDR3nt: TGTGCCAGCAGTTACCAGGTCCTCTCCTACGAGCAGTACTTC; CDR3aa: CASSYQVLSYEQYF
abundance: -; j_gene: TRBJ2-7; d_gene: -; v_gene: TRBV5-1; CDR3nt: TGCGCCAGCAGCTTTGACTCCAGGAGCTCCTACGAGCAGTACTTC; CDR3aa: CASSFDSRSSYEQYF
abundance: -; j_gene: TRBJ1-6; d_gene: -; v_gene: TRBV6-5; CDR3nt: TGTGCCAGCGGGTTTCGGATCCATAATTCACCCCTCCACTTT; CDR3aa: CASGFRIHNSPLHF